Below, 29 T cell receptor beta chains from the same sample are listed, as sequenced in a study of blood T cells in healthy people across ages. A second PCR of roughly 6 to 12 cycles used a sample-barcoded 5' primer and a J-beta primer mix. Via MiXCR, TCRdb re-called the 5' RACE reads, giving one row per CDR3 protein. The sample has 800,000 to 1,300,000 distinct CDR3 sequences; approximately 25% are singletons. These data are also associated with another study on T cells of mothers and their children.

Sequencing input: blood. The receptors were sampled from a girl under 10 years old in good health.

The V gene is TRBV29-1, the J gene TRBJ2-1; D is perhaps TRBD1 (6 bases). Per the germline V gene, CDR1 is SQVTM and CDR2 is ANQGSEA. This CDR3 spans 14 amino acids. In nucleotides, the CDR3 is TGCAGTATGAGCCGGGACACCACCTACAATGAGCAGTTCTTC. Protein: CSMSRDTTYNEQFF.

This clonotype was counted between two and nine times. J is TRBJ1-5 and V is TRBV20-1, with TRBD1 matching over 8 bases. V was clipped by 0 bases and J by 4 bases; unmatched bases: 8. Germline V gives CDR1 DFQATT, CDR2 SNEGSKA (reference sequence). The CDR3 is 16 residues long. DNA for the CDR3: TGCAGTGCTAGAGAATTCCCAGGGGGCGCAAATCAGCCCCAGCATTTT. Residues: CSAREFPGGANQPQHF.

The chain is built from TRBV7-2 and TRBJ2-3; D perhaps matches TRBD2 (6 bases). The V end lost 1 base, the J end lost 4 bases, and 12 bases lay between the germline ends. The CDR3 runs 15 residues. The germline gives CDR1 SGHTA, CDR2 FQGNSA. As DNA, the CDR3 is TGTGCCAGCAGCTTAGAAGGAGGGAAGGCAGATACGCAGTATTTT. Its protein is CASSLEGGKADTQYF.

V is TRBV7-9 and J is TRBJ2-3, with no clear D. CDR1 SEHNR and CDR2 FQNEAQ come from the germline V gene (reference sequence). The CDR3 runs to 18 residues. V lost 2 bases to trimming and J lost 0 bases, with 18 bases between them. The CDR3 protein is CASSLMSGHQFSTDTQYF. CDR3 bases: TGTGCCAGCAGCTTAATGTCTGGGCATCAATTTAGCACAGATACGCAGTATTTT.

This clonotype has a handful of counts. J is TRBJ2-7 and V is TRBV3-1; TRBD1 is a possible D gene (5 bases). Germline V gives CDR1 LGHDT, CDR2 YNNKEL (reference sequence). Trimming removed 1 base at V and 2 bases at J, with 9 bases between. The CDR3 has 14 residues. CDR3 protein: CASSQGQKAYEQYF. The CDR3 coding sequence is TGTGCCAGCAGCCAAGGACAGAAAGCCTACGAGCAGTACTTC.

This clonotype showed up just once. CDR3 sequence: CASSLSGGASHQQFF. The DNA of the CDR3 is TGTGCCAGCAGCTTAAGCGGGGGGGCCTCCCATCAGCAGTTCTTC. The chain carries TRBV5-4 and TRBJ2-5; 10 positions match TRBD2. The J call may be mistaken, given a closer DNA end match to TRBJ2-1. This CDR3 has 15 amino acids. Germline CDR1 and CDR2: SGHNT and YYREEE (reference sequence).

This clonotype was seen a handful of times. CDR3: CSAREGTGGGRPQHF. CDR3 nucleotides: TGCAGTGCTAGAGAAGGGACAGGGGGGGGAAGGCCCCAGCATTTT. The chain couples TRBV20-1 to TRBJ1-5; TRBD1 agrees at 11 bases. With V trimmed by 0 bases and J by 9 bases, 7 bases remained unmatched. Germline V gene sequence: CDR1 DFQATT, CDR2 SNEGSKA (reference sequence). The CDR3 is 15 amino acids.

This chain connects TRBV24-1 to TRBJ1-2, with a tentative D call TRBD1 (5 bases). This CDR3 region has 21 residues. Germline CDR1 reads KGHDR; CDR2 reads SFDVKD. V lost 4 bases, J lost 3 bases, and 32 bases lay in between. The CDR3 is CATSDTQVWGNVVIGHYGYTF. DNA for the CDR3: TGTGCCACCAGTGACACTCAGGTGTGGGGGAATGTAGTGATTGGGCACTATGGCTACACCTTC.

The J gene is TRBJ2-2, the V gene TRBV7-2; 12 bases line up with TRBD2. CDR3 length: 18 residues. V lost 0 bases, J lost 5 bases, and 7 bases stayed unmatched. Per the germline V gene, CDR1 is SGHTA and CDR2 is FQGNSA. CDR3 bases: TGTGCCAGCAGCTTAGCCCCTCTAGCGGGAGGGGGTACCGGGGAGCTGTTTTTT. It yields the protein CASSLAPLAGGGTGELFF.

V and J are TRBV4-1 and TRBJ2-1; TRBD2 agrees at 7 bases. This CDR3 has 17 residues. Germline CDR1 and CDR2: MGHRA and YSYEKL. Losses at the gene ends were 1 base for V and 2 bases for J; bases not matched to a gene: 8. CDR3 sequence reads: CASSQVQAGEAYNEQFF. In DNA, the CDR3 is TGCGCCAGCAGCCAAGTGCAGGCGGGAGAGGCCTACAATGAGCAGTTCTTC.

This clonotype has a handful of counts. The rearrangement joins TRBV2 to TRBJ2-2; D may correspond to TRBD1 or TRBD2 (5 bases each). The CDR3 covers 14 residues. Trimming took off 6 bases at V and 6 bases at J, with 14 bases between the two ends. Germline V CDR1 and CDR2: SNHLY, FYNNEI. CDR3 residues: CASSWGRTPGELFF. The CDR3 bases are TGTGCCAGCAGCTGGGGACGGACCCCCGGGGAGCTGTTTTTT.

The genes are TRBV20-1 and TRBJ2-2; D may be TRBD2 (5 bases). Trimming stripped 1 base from V and 5 bases from J, with 14 bases between. From germline, CDR1 is DFQATT and CDR2 SNEGSKA (reference sequence). The CDR3 extends over 15 amino acids. CDR3 region: CSARAPGCPTGELFF. The CDR3 bases are TGCAGTGCTAGAGCCCCGGGATGCCCAACCGGGGAGCTGTTTTTT.

A few counts support this clonotype. The J gene is TRBJ2-1, the V gene TRBV4-3, with 9 bases that match TRBD1. Germline assignment: CDR1 LGHNA and CDR2 YSLEER. CDR3 length: 16 residues. Trimming cost V 0 bases and J 6 bases; bases outside gene matches: 6. In DNA, the CDR3 is TGCGCCAGCAGCCAAGATATAGGGACAGGGTTCAATGAGCAGTTCTTC. Its protein product is CASSQDIGTGFNEQFF.

This clonotype was picked up a small number of times. The chain couples TRBV5-1 to TRBJ2-5; no clear D gene. Germline V gene sequence: CDR1 SGHRS, CDR2 YFSETQ. The V end lost 0 bases, the J end lost 0 bases, and 9 bases lay between the germline ends. The CDR3 has 15 residues. The CDR3 here is CASSLAWQNQETQYF. CDR3 DNA: TGCGCCAGCAGCTTGGCTTGGCAGAACCAAGAGACCCAGTACTTC.

The chain is built from TRBV9 and TRBJ2-1; TRBD2 matches at 10 bases. The CDR3 contains 15 residues. Losses at the gene ends were 0 bases for V and 9 bases for J; bases not matched to a gene: 6. The germline gives CDR1 SGDLS, CDR2 YYNGEE. The CDR3 is CASSVGIAGGIEQFF. The DNA of the CDR3 is TGTGCCAGCAGCGTAGGGATAGCGGGAGGCATTGAGCAGTTCTTC.

The chain combines TRBV21-1 with TRBJ1-2; the table's D call, TRBD1, was not checked against the DNA. TRBV21-1 is a pseudogene locus. The CDR3 has 14 residues. CDR3 loop: CASSKETGGHGYTF. The CDR3 coding sequence is TGTGCCAGCAGCAAAGAGACAGGGGGACATGGCTACACCTTC.

This clonotype has just a few counts. This chain connects TRBV7-6 to TRBJ2-7; TRBD2 agrees at 13 bases. After removal of 4 bases from V and 5 bases from J, the junction contained 2 bases not matched to a gene. The CDR3 is 14 amino acids. Per germline, CDR1 SGHVS and CDR2 FNYEAQ. The CDR3 loop reads CASSSGLAGNEQYF. The CDR3 region has the DNA TGTGCCAGCAGCTCGGGACTAGCGGGAAACGAGCAGTACTTC. The whole variable domain, filled in from reference TRBV7-6 and TRBJ2-7, reads GAGVSQSPRYKVTKRGQDVALRCDPISGHVSLYWYRQALGQGPEFLTYFNYEAQQDKSGLPNDRFSAERPEGSISTLTIQRTEQRDSAMYRCASSSGLAGNEQYFGPGTRLTVT.

This clonotype turned up a few times. This rearrangement joins TRBV29-1 to TRBJ2-7, with 7 nucleotides matching TRBD2. The CDR3 consists of 13 residues. V shed 7 bases, J shed 3 bases, and the junction held 9 bases outside the gene matches. In germline, CDR1 is SQVTM, CDR2 ANQGSEA. The CDR3 protein is CSAEAGISYEQYF. Here the CDR3 DNA reads TGCAGCGCCGAAGCGGGGATTAGCTACGAGCAGTACTTC.

The chain is built from TRBV6-2 or TRBV6-3 and TRBJ2-7; 10 bases match TRBD2. This CDR3 has 14 amino acids. Germline-derived CDR1 and CDR2 are MNHEY and SVGEGT. V lost 2 bases, J lost 3 bases, and 1 base stayed unmatched. The CDR3 DNA reads as TGTGCCAGCAGTTACCTAGCGGGGGACTACGAGCAGTACTTC. Translation gives CASSYLAGDYEQYF.

The table lists this clonotype with a few counts. This chain joins TRBV6-1 and TRBJ1-4, with D uncertain. Per the germline V gene, CDR1 is MNHNS and CDR2 is SASEGT. Trimming stripped 4 bases from V and 0 bases from J, with 9 bases between. The CDR3 sequence is 15 residues long. CDR3 loop: CASSGTDATNEKLFF. The CDR3 DNA reads TGTGCCAGCAGTGGGACGGACGCAACTAATGAAAAACTGTTTTTT.

This chain connects TRBV27 to TRBJ2-5, with 14 bases that match TRBD2. This CDR3 contains 17 residues. The V segment lost 0 bases and the J segment 5 bases; nucleotides outside the gene matches: 5. Germline V gene lookup returns CDR1 MNHEY and CDR2 SMNVEV (reference sequence). This CDR3 reads CASSLSEGLAGEETQYF. The CDR3 DNA reads TGTGCCAGCAGTTTATCGGAGGGACTAGCGGGAGAGGAGACCCAGTACTTC.

This chain joins TRBV5-1 and TRBJ1-1; D is ambiguous. This CDR3 comprises 12 residues. Germline lookup yields CDR1 SGHRS and CDR2 YFSETQ. Trimming took 0 bases from V and 6 from J, leaving 6 bases between them. As DNA, the CDR3 is TGCGCCAGCAGCTTGGACGTATCTGAAGCTTTCTTT. This codes for CASSLDVSEAFF.

This clonotype was counted a few times. The V and J genes are TRBV25-1 and TRBJ2-1, with D possibly TRBD2 on 5 matching bases. Trimming left V 3 bases short and J 10 bases short, with 16 bases between. The CDR3 is 14 amino acids. CDR1 and CDR2 from the germline V gene are MGHDK and SYGVNS. Here the CDR3 reads CASSDARLNIEQFF. The CDR3 nucleotides are TGTGCCAGCAGTGACGCACGACTAAATATAGAGCAGTTCTTC.

In this sample, this clonotype turned up a few times. The CDR3 here is CASSHRGGEQFF. In nucleotides, the CDR3 is TGCGCCAGCAGCCACAGAGGGGGTGAGCAGTTCTTC. The chain employs TRBV5-1 and TRBJ2-5; TRBD1 is a possible D gene (6 bases). The J call could be wrong; TRBJ2-1 is a better fit for the DNA end. The V gene's germline CDR1 is SGHRS and CDR2 YFSETQ. This CDR3 comprises 12 residues.

A word on this clonotype: The junction shows a germline mismatch at one end, possibly a read error. The chain links TRBV28 to TRBJ2-5, with 12 bases that match TRBD1. Germline lookup yields CDR1 MDHEN and CDR2 SYDVKM. This CDR3 has 17 residues. CDR3 nucleotide sequence: TGTGCCAACAGTTTAACGGGACAGGGGGCGTTTGAAGAGACCCAGTACTTC. This encodes CANSLTGQGAFEETQYF.

In the case of this clonotype: The junction does not match germline at one end; this may be a read error. This rearrangement joins TRBV12-5 to TRBJ1-1, with a possible D match to TRBD1 (5 bases). The CDR3 spans 15 residues. From germline, CDR1 is LGHNT and CDR2 FRNRAP. The CDR3 region is CASGQVLQVNTEVFF. CDR3 coding DNA: TGTGCTAGTGGCCAAGTTCTACAGGTAAACACTGAAGTTTTCTTT.

This clonotype came up many times. The rearrangement uses TRBV7-8 and TRBJ2-5; D gene ambiguous. The CDR3 sequence is 13 residues long. Looked up from germline, CDR1 is SGHVS and CDR2 is FQNEAQ. Trimming pared 3 bases from V and 1 base from J, leaving 6 bases between. CDR3 protein: CASSFPAQETQYF. CDR3 DNA: TGTGCCAGCAGCTTCCCAGCCCAAGAGACCCAGTACTTC.

CDR3 in amino acids: CASKVPLEKLFF. CDR3 in DNA: TGTGCCAGCAAGGTCCCCCTTGAAAAACTGTTTTTT. The chain links TRBV2 to TRBJ1-4, with D unclear. With 7 bases removed from V and 7 bases from J, the gap between germline ends came to 10 bases. The V gene's germline CDR1 is SNHLY and CDR2 FYNNEI. The CDR3 has 12 amino acids.

The chain couples TRBV20-1 to TRBJ2-1; TRBD2 agrees at 8 bases. The V gene end was trimmed by 5 bases and the J gene end by 3 bases; junction bases not matched to a gene: 3. The CDR3 spans 13 residues. The V gene's germline CDR1 is DFQATT and CDR2 SNEGSKA (reference sequence). The CDR3 reads CSAGTSNYNEQFF. CDR3 sequence (DNA): TGCAGTGCTGGGACTAGTAACTACAATGAGCAGTTCTTC.